Sequencing of this TCR beta chain was carried out in a study of blood T cells in healthy people across ages. Combining a sample-barcoded 5' primer with a J-beta primer mix, a second PCR ran for 7 to 11 cycles. TCRdb re-analysed the 5' RACE reads in MiXCR, keeping a single row per CDR3 protein. The repertoire holds some 1 million distinct CDR3 sequences, with around 45% as singletons. The CDR3 is made up of 15 amino acids. V was pared by 3 bases and J by 7 bases, with 17 bases between. Germline assignment: CDR1 SGHRS and CDR2 YFSETQ. V and J are TRBV5-1 and TRBJ2-1, with D uncertain. The source is an older woman in good health. Specimen: blood. CDR3 DNA sequence: TGCGCCAGCAGCTACTACACCGGTATAAGGAATGAGCAGTTCTTC. It yields the protein CASSYYTGIRNEQFF.